The 32 T cell receptor beta chains reported below all come from one sample, sequenced in a study of blood T cell repertoires in COVID-19. The assay was immunoSEQ multiplex PCR, and TCRdb's table has in-frame clones only and misses some. This sample carries around 60,000 clones, around 90% of them seen once, and the ten largest clones take roughly 8%. Sequencing used peripheral blood. The receptor source for this set is a human donor with active COVID-19. The donor label of this sample is uncertain.

V usage is TRBV2 and J usage is TRBJ2-7; 8 nucleotides align to TRBD1. After removal of 6 bases from V and 6 bases from J, the junction contained 10 bases not matched to a gene. The CDR3 length is 14 residues. Germline V gene lookup returns CDR1 SNHLY and CDR2 FYNNEI. The chain's CDR3 is CASRGSGGGFEQYF. CDR3 in DNA: TGTGCCAGCAGGGGATCAGGGGGCGGCTTCGAGCAGTACTTC. The whole variable domain, remainder taken from reference TRBV2 and TRBJ2-7, is EPEVTQTPSHQVTQMGQEVILRCVPISNHLYFYWYRQILGQKVEFLVSFYNNEISEKSEIFDDQFSVERPDGSNFTLKIRSTKLEDSAMYFCASRGSGGGFEQYFGPGTRLTVT.

The gene calls are TRBV4-2 and TRBJ1-2; D remains ambiguous. V gave up 6 bases and J gave up 7 bases, with 12 bases separating them. CDR1 and CDR2 from the germline V gene are LGHNA and YNFKEQ. This CDR3 spans 12 amino acids. The CDR3 sequence is CASSPQTGGYTF. The CDR3 nucleotides read TGTGCCAGCAGTCCCCAGACTGGTGGCTACACCTTC.

This rearrangement joins TRBV5-1 to TRBJ1-1; TRBD1 matches 8 bases. V was clipped by 0 bases and J by 1 base; unmatched bases: 5. The CDR3 is 16 residues long. Germline lookup yields CDR1 SGHRS and CDR2 YFSETQ. CDR3 sequence: CASSLAGTGQNTEAFF. CDR3 nucleotides: TGCGCCAGCAGCTTGGCCGGGACAGGCCAGAACACTGAAGCTTTCTTT.

This clone was found a few times. The genes are TRBV6-5 and TRBJ2-1; tentatively, D is TRBD1 (5 bases). The germline V gene has CDR1 MNHEY and CDR2 SVGAGI. The V and J ends lost 3 bases and 0 bases respectively, with 9 bases between them. The CDR3 runs 15 residues. CDR3 sequence: CASSYGASSYNEQFF. DNA for the CDR3: TGTGCCAGCAGTTATGGGGCAAGCTCCTACAATGAGCAGTTCTTC.

The chain couples TRBV25-1 to TRBJ2-3, with D uncertain. This CDR3 is 18 amino acids long. Germline CDR1 MGHDK, CDR2 SYGVNS. Trimming removed 0 bases at V and 0 bases at J, with 16 bases between. The CDR3, as DNA: TGTGCCAGCAGTGAATATTTGTGGCAGGCGATTAGCACAGATACGCAGTATTTT. This encodes CASSEYLWQAISTDTQYF.

The chain has TRBV19 and TRBJ1-1; D possibly corresponds to TRBD1 (5 bases). The germline gives CDR1 LNHDA, CDR2 SQIVND (reference sequence). Trimming stripped 1 base from V and 1 base from J, with 10 bases between. This CDR3 has 15 amino acids. In nucleotides, the CDR3 is TGTGCCAGTAGTATAGGCGGGGGGACGAACACTGAAGCTTTCTTT. It encodes CASSIGGGTNTEAFF. Variable domain in full (rest from reference TRBV19 and TRBJ1-1): DGGITQSPKYLFRKEGQNVTLSCEQNLNHDAMYWYRQDPGQGLRLIYYSQIVNDFQKGDIAEGYSVSREKKESFPLTVTSAQKNPTAFYLCASSIGGGTNTEAFFGQGTRLTVV.

The chain has TRBV7-8 and TRBJ1-3; D is possibly TRBD1 (6 bases). The CDR3 is 15 amino acids. The germline CDR1 and CDR2 sequences are SGHVS and FQNEAQ. The V gene lost 2 bases and the J gene lost 1 base, with 9 bases spanning the gap. This CDR3 reads CASSLYRVSGNTIYF. Written as DNA, the CDR3 is TGTGCCAGCAGCTTATACAGGGTTTCTGGAAACACCATATATTTT.

By frequency in the sample, this clone is medium-sized. CDR3 DNA: TGCGCCAGCAGCCAAAACCTCGGACAGCTAACATCCTACGAGCAGTACTTC. This encodes CASSQNLGQLTSYEQYF. The V gene is TRBV4-1, the J gene TRBJ2-7, with a tentative D call TRBD1 (6 bases). Germline V gene data show CDR1 as MGHRA and CDR2 as YSYEKL. V dropped 2 bases and J dropped 1 base, with 18 bases sitting between them. The CDR3 contains 17 residues.

This clone was detected only once. The J gene is TRBJ1-1, the V gene TRBV7-2; D may be TRBD1 (6 bases). CDR3 length: 15 residues. Germline V CDR1 and CDR2: SGHTA, FQGNSA. Trimming took off 1 base at V and 5 bases at J, with 14 bases between the two ends. The CDR3 loop is CASSLVSTGRTEAFF. Here the CDR3 DNA reads TGTGCCAGCAGCTTAGTATCGACAGGTAGGACTGAAGCTTTCTTT.

The chain has TRBV12-3 or TRBV12-4 and TRBJ1-4; D is possibly TRBD1 (6 bases). V was clipped by 8 bases and J by 8 bases, with 15 bases between them. The CDR3 is 13 residues long. The CDR3 protein is CASSAGAGEKLFF. CDR3 sequence (DNA): TGTGCCAGCTCGGCGGGGGCGGGGGAAAAACTGTTTTTT.

The genes are TRBV2 and TRBJ2-1, with 8 positions matching TRBD1. Germline trimming cut 6 bases from V and 2 bases from J; bases unmatched to any gene: 9. Per the germline V gene, CDR1 is SNHLY and CDR2 is FYNNEI. The CDR3 totals 16 residues. The CDR3 DNA reads TGTGCCAGCAGCGATAGGACAGGGCTAACCTACAATGAGCAGTTCTTC. It translates to CASSDRTGLTYNEQFF.

Remarks on this clone: At one boundary the junction diverges from the germline segment, which might be a read error. The sample carries other DNA sequences with the same CDR3. This chain joins TRBV2 and TRBJ1-3; possible D gene TRBD1, 6 bases. Germline CDR1 and CDR2: SNHLY and FYNNEI. The CDR3 runs to 14 residues. The CDR3: CASKSTGPGNTIYF. DNA for the CDR3: TGTGCCAGCAAGTCGACAGGCCCTGGGAACACCATATATTTT. Full variable domain (rest looked up from reference TRBV2 and TRBJ1-3): EPEVTQTPSHQVTQMGQEVILRCVPISNHLYFYWYRQILGQKVEFLVSFYNNEISEKSEIFDDQFSVERPDGSNFTLKIRSTKLEDSAMYFCASKSTGPGNTIYFGEGSWLTVV.

The chain links TRBV9 to TRBJ1-1, with 7 bases matching TRBD1. The length of the CDR3 is 15 residues. Germline-derived CDR1 and CDR2 are SGDLS and YYNGEE. V shed 4 bases, J shed 1 base, and the junction held 7 bases outside the gene matches. The CDR3, as DNA: TGTGCCAGCAGCCCTACAGGGGACGCGAACACTGAAGCTTTCTTT. It specifies CASSPTGDANTEAFF.

This clone was observed a handful of times. This chain links TRBV20-1 with TRBJ2-5; tentatively, D is TRBD1 (5 bases). The CDR3 loop spans 10 amino acids. Trimming stripped 6 bases from V and 13 bases from J, with 15 bases between. Germline values: CDR1 DFQATT, CDR2 SNEGSKA (reference sequence). The CDR3 nucleotides are TGCAGTGCAAGGGGCCAGGTATCGTACTTC. Amino acid sequence: CSARGQVSYF.

V and J are TRBV13 and TRBJ2-7; 10 bases are a match to TRBD1. This CDR3 contains 17 residues. Germline V gene sequence: CDR1 PRHDT, CDR2 FYEKMQ (reference sequence). Unmatched junction bases numbered 13, after V lost 3 bases and J lost 5 bases. This chain's CDR3 is CASSFPPRDRGTNEQYF. The DNA for the CDR3 is TGTGCCAGCAGCTTCCCCCCCCGGGACAGGGGTACCAACGAGCAGTACTTC.

V is TRBV9 and J is TRBJ2-7, with D perhaps matching TRBD2 (5 bases). CDR3 length equals 15 residues. V was pared by 0 bases and J by 5 bases, with 15 bases between. Germline V gene data show CDR1 as SGDLS and CDR2 as YYNGEE. For the CDR3, the DNA is TGTGCCAGCAGCGTAGACGGGGATGCAAGGGACGAGCAGTACTTC. Protein: CASSVDGDARDEQYF.

The chain recombines TRBV7-2 with TRBJ2-7; perhaps TRBD2 as D (5 bases). CDR3 size: 15 residues. Germline V gene lookup returns CDR1 SGHTA and CDR2 FQGNSA. Trimming shortened V by 7 bases and J by 1 base, and 17 bases separated the two germline ends. CDR3 coding DNA: TGTGCCAGCATCCCCGTCGGCTCGGGGTCCTACGAGCAGTACTTC. It specifies CASIPVGSGSYEQYF.

V is TRBV7-9 and J is TRBJ2-3, with 12 bases fitting TRBD2. Germline CDR1 and CDR2: SEHNR and FQNEAQ (reference sequence). After removal of 5 bases from V and 5 bases from J, the junction contained 5 bases not matched to a gene. This CDR3 comprises 15 residues. In DNA form, the CDR3 reads TGTGCCAGCAGCCAACTAGCGGGAGGTGGAGATACGCAGTATTTT. Translation: CASSQLAGGGDTQYF.

V and J are TRBV30 and TRBJ2-3; 9 bases map to TRBD2. CDR1 GTSNPN and CDR2 SVGIG come from the germline V gene (reference sequence). V was clipped by 8 bases and J by 10 bases; unmatched bases: 13. The CDR3 spans 13 residues. CDR3 in amino acids: CAGLGASGTPQYF. CDR3 DNA: TGTGCCGGCCTGGGGGCTAGCGGGACCCCGCAGTATTTT. Looking up the rest from reference TRBV30 and TRBJ2-3 gives the full variable domain: SQTIHQWPATLVQPVGSPLSLECTVEGTSNPNLYWYRQAAGRGLQLLFYSVGIGQISSEVPQNLSASRPQDRQFILSSKKLLLSDSGFYLCAGLGASGTPQYFGPGTRLTVL.

This rearrangement joins TRBV4-2 to TRBJ1-1; 7 bases agree with TRBD1. The V and J ends lost 4 bases and 8 bases, in that order; junction bases with no gene match: 10. This CDR3 spans 14 amino acids. Germline CDR1 and CDR2: LGHNA and YNFKEQ. The CDR3 sequence: CASSLGTAVNEAFF. CDR3 DNA sequence: TGTGCCAGCAGCCTTGGGACAGCCGTCAACGAAGCTTTCTTT.

This clone was seen just once. V and J are TRBV7-3 and TRBJ2-1; 13 bases map to TRBD2. The CDR3 loop spans 17 amino acids. Germline V gives CDR1 SGHTA, CDR2 FQGTGA. The trim removed 0 bases at V and 2 bases at J, leaving 1 base unmatched. CDR3 loop: CASSLTGLAGPYNEQFF. The CDR3 DNA follows: TGTGCCAGCAGCTTAACGGGACTAGCGGGGCCCTACAATGAGCAGTTCTTC.

A single count supports this clone. The DNA of the CDR3 is TGTGCCAGCAACAGGGGGCTTAATGAGCAGTTCTTC. It translates to CASNRGLNEQFF. This sequence joins TRBV2 and TRBJ2-1; 9 nucleotides match TRBD1. The J segment lost 7 bases and the V segment lost 7 bases, leaving 2 bases of the junction unmatched. Germline CDR1 reads SNHLY; CDR2 reads FYNNEI. The CDR3 runs to 12 residues.

The rearrangement links TRBV30 to TRBJ2-3, with TRBD2 matching 14 bases. The CDR3 extends over 16 amino acids. The germline gives CDR1 GTSNPN, CDR2 SVGIG (reference sequence). Losses at the gene ends were 5 bases for V and 4 bases for J; bases not matched to a gene: 8. Here the CDR3 DNA reads TGTGCCTGGGGTTCGGGACTAGCGGGAGAGGCAGATACGCAGTATTTT. It specifies CAWGSGLAGEADTQYF.

The gene calls are TRBV27 and TRBJ1-3, with D possibly matching TRBD1 (6 bases). Germline V gene lookup returns CDR1 MNHEY and CDR2 SMNVEV (reference sequence). V shed 6 bases and J shed 4 bases, with 10 bases lying between them. This CDR3 spans 13 amino acids. The CDR3 region is CASSFRGGNTIYF. CDR3 bases: TGTGCCAGCAGCTTCAGGGGAGGAAACACCATATATTTT.

The CDR3 loop reads CASSQSGTGEETQYF. As DNA, the CDR3 is TGTGCCAGCAGCCAATCGGGGACAGGGGAAGAGACCCAGTACTTC. V and J are TRBV4-2 and TRBJ2-5; 10 bases fit TRBD1. Germline CDR1 LGHNA, CDR2 YNFKEQ. CDR3 length: 15 amino acids. Trimming removed 2 bases from V and 3 bases from J; junction bases left unmatched: 3.

The chain couples TRBV3-1 (or the pseudogene TRBV3-2) to TRBJ2-1; tentative D call: TRBD2 (6 bases). This CDR3 spans 15 amino acids. Germline loops: CDR1 LGHDT, CDR2 YNNKEL (reference sequence). V was cut by 4 bases and J by 9 bases, with 19 bases left in between. CDR3 sequence reads: CASSPVSSGHVEQFF. Here the CDR3 DNA reads TGTGCCAGCAGCCCCGTCAGTAGCGGCCACGTTGAGCAGTTCTTC.

The chain combines TRBV6-2 or TRBV6-3 with TRBJ2-3, with D uncertain. V lost 0 bases, J lost 5 bases, and 12 bases lay in between. CDR1 MNHEY and CDR2 SVGEGT come from the germline V gene. This CDR3 spans 15 amino acids. The CDR3 reads CASSYSPAMRDTQYF. Written as DNA, the CDR3 is TGTGCCAGCAGTTACTCCCCAGCGATGAGAGATACGCAGTATTTT.

The rearrangement links TRBV2 to TRBJ2-2; perhaps TRBD2 as D (5 bases). CDR1 SNHLY and CDR2 FYNNEI come from the germline V gene. V was pared by 3 bases and J by 8 bases, with 7 bases between. The CDR3 spans 12 residues. CDR3 protein: CASSEWEGELFF. The CDR3 DNA reads as TGTGCCAGCAGTGAGTGGGAGGGGGAGCTGTTTTTT.

This chain links TRBV25-1 with TRBJ2-1, with D perhaps TRBD2 (6 bases). Trimming removed 3 bases at V and 6 bases at J, with 12 bases between. The CDR3 spans 14 residues. Germline lookup yields CDR1 MGHDK and CDR2 SYGVNS. The CDR3: CASSDGGSINEQFF. The CDR3 DNA sequence: TGTGCCAGCAGTGATGGGGGGAGTATCAATGAGCAGTTCTTC.

This clone has just one count. The chain combines TRBV5-6 with TRBJ2-3, with D uncertain. CDR3 length: 14 residues. The ends were cut back, 4 bases at V and 3 bases at J, with 12 bases in the middle. Germline V gene lookup returns CDR1 SGHDT and CDR2 YYEEEE. CDR3 sequence: CASSPDSITDTQYF. CDR3 in DNA: TGTGCCAGCAGCCCAGACTCGATTACAGATACGCAGTATTTT.

The chain employs TRBV5-8 and TRBJ2-5, with D maybe TRBD2 (6 bases). V lost 0 bases, J lost 5 bases, and 8 bases lay in between. The CDR3 is 13 residues long. Germline CDR1 SGHTS, CDR2 YDEGEE. Written as DNA, the CDR3 is TGTGCCAGCAGCTTGGGCGGGGTCGAGACCCAGTACTTC. It encodes CASSLGGVETQYF. Drawing the rest from reference TRBV5-8 and TRBJ2-5, the complete variable domain is EAGVTQSPTHLIKTRGQQATLRCSPISGHTSVYWYQQALGLGLQFLLWYDEGEERNRGNFPPRFSGRQFPNYSSELNVNALELEDSALYLCASSLGGVETQYFGPGTRLLVL.

The V and J genes are TRBV11-1 and TRBJ2-7, with 9 nucleotides matching TRBD1. The junction had 6 bases not matched to a gene; V was cut back by 5 bases and J by 4 bases. Germline V gene sequence: CDR1 SGHAT, CDR2 FQDESV (reference sequence). The CDR3 contains 14 residues. CDR3 protein: CASSPLTGGYEQYF. CDR3 coding DNA: TGTGCCAGCAGCCCCTTGACAGGGGGGTACGAGCAGTACTTC.